The TCR beta chain described here comes from a study of regulatory T cells in long-lasting Graves disease. Study information: In persistent Graves' disease, antithyroid drugs had been taken for over 5 years and TSH receptor antibodies stayed positive.

The length of the CDR3 is 15 residues. Germline V CDR1 and CDR2: SGHRS, YFSETQ. With 5 bases removed from V and 3 bases from J, the gap between germline ends came to 14 bases. In regard to this clonotype: As yet, its antigen is unknown.

Study results and caveats: Persistent disease showed a preference for TRBV28, TRBJ1-2 and TRBJ2-5.

Noted time point: persistent/refractory GD, antithyroid drugs over 5 years with positive TRAb. Following extraction of RNA from PBMCs, that RNA was used to make the TCR library. Patients of an endocrinology department in Xi'an, China, were included. A blood draw put around 9 milliliters of peripheral blood into EDTA tubes. Both iRepertoire HTBI primers and Arm-PCR of CDR3 regions were used to build the TCR beta libraries. One entry per CDR3 protein, called by TCRdb with MiXCR from the multiplex PCR reads. This table holds approximately 380,000 distinct CDR3 sequences, about a fifth found once. The sequences come from peripheral blood mononuclear cells (PBMCs), collected when the disease was refractory, from a patient treated with antithyroid drugs. The chain joins TRBV5-1 to TRBJ2-2, with D perhaps TRBD1 (6 bases). The TCR was taken from a female donor with Graves disease. The CDR3 region has the DNA TGCGCCAGCAGTGATAGGGACAAGGACACCGGGGAGCTGTTTTTT. This codes for CASSDRDKDTGELFF.